The clone carrying this TCR beta chain has just a few counts. Its target is not known. The authors produced TCR alpha and TCR beta cDNA libraries with sample barcodes and UMIs by 5'RACE using constant-segment primers. TCRdb re-analysed the 5' RACE reads in MiXCR, keeping a single row per CDR3 protein. The sample includes 400,000 or so distinct CDR3 sequences, roughly 20% of them seen just once. This specimen belongs to a study of T-cell memory formation after mild COVID-19. General study findings and limits: Later expanders leaned CD4+, whereas day 15 to 85 contracting clones were balanced CD4/CD8. CD4+ clones that contracted lay mainly in CM and EM; CD8+ ones lay in EMRA. A subset of responding clones appeared in pre-infection memory, suggesting cross-reactive memory joined.

The ends lost 6 bases at V and 6 bases at J; junction bases unmatched: 8. This CDR3 comprises 13 residues. Germline V gene data show CDR1 as DFQATT and CDR2 as SNEGSKA (reference sequence). This sequence originates from an adult woman who had mild COVID-19 (a few samples of this study predate the infection). Cell type and time point are not known. V is TRBV20-1 and J is TRBJ1-5; TRBD1 aligns across 7 bases. The sequenced sample was PBMCs or a T cell subset sorted from them (not recorded which). This CDR3 reads CSAVQGMSQPQHF. The DNA of the CDR3 is TGCAGTGCAGTACAGGGGATGAGTCAGCCCCAGCATTTT.